These T cell receptor beta chains were read from a single sample in a study of blood T cell repertoires in COVID-19. Clones were read by immunoSEQ multiplex PCR, and TCRdb kept only the in-frame ones, dropping some. The sample lists fewer than 70,000 clones, more than 80% occurring once. Sequences were obtained from peripheral blood. The receptors were gathered from a woman aged 80 or over with active COVID-19. Both conserved end residues are part of each CDR3. Each record gives: CDR3 DNA, CDR3 protein, clone size, J gene, V gene, D gene. The D gene is left open where the match is weak. Size tells how often a clone was seen (once, few, many) or the class of an expanded clone, and some rows leave it out.

cdr3_nt: TGTGCCAGCAGTGCCTCTGCGGGCAATCAGCCCCAGCATTTT; cdr3_aa: CASSASAGNQPQHF; clone_size: once; j_call: TRBJ1-5; v_call: TRBV6-4; d_call: .
cdr3_nt: TGTGCCAGCAGTGAAGGACTCGGACTAGCGGGGGATGAGCAGTTCTTC; cdr3_aa: CASSEGLGLAGDEQFF; clone_size: .; j_call: TRBJ2-1; v_call: TRBV6-1; d_call: TRBD2
cdr3_nt: TGTGCCAGCAGCGGGCGGACAGGGGGGATTGAGCAGTTCTTC; cdr3_aa: CASSGRTGGIEQFF; clone_size: .; j_call: TRBJ2-1; v_call: TRBV5-6; d_call: TRBD1
cdr3_nt: TGTGCTAGCAGCTCGTCCCCCGGGACAGGGCAGCAGTTCTTC; cdr3_aa: CASSSSPGTGQQFF; clone_size: .; j_call: TRBJ2-1; v_call: TRBV7-7; d_call: TRBD1
cdr3_nt: TGTGCCAGCAGCCAAAGGGGGGGAGTAACTGAAGCTTTCTTT; cdr3_aa: CASSQRGGVTEAFF; clone_size: .; j_call: TRBJ1-1; v_call: TRBV3-1/TRBV3-2; d_call: .
cdr3_nt: TGTGCCAGCAGCAAGCGACTGGGGCTGGGGAATGAGCAGTTCTTC; cdr3_aa: CASSKRLGLGNEQFF; clone_size: .; j_call: TRBJ2-1; v_call: TRBV4-2; d_call: .
cdr3_nt: TGTGCCACGGGTTACTCAGGGGGCTCTGAAGCTTTCTTT; cdr3_aa: CATGYSGGSEAFF; clone_size: .; j_call: TRBJ1-1; v_call: TRBV6-5; d_call: TRBD1
cdr3_nt: TGTGCCAGCAGCCAAGGACTGAACACCGGGGAGCTGTTTTTT; cdr3_aa: CASSQGLNTGELFF; clone_size: .; j_call: TRBJ2-2; v_call: TRBV3-1/TRBV3-2; d_call: .
cdr3_nt: TGCGCCAGCAGCCAAGAGTATCGGATGAGGGGGAGAGAGACCCAGTACTTC; cdr3_aa: CASSQEYRMRGRETQYF; clone_size: .; j_call: TRBJ2-5; v_call: TRBV4-1; d_call: .
cdr3_nt: TGTGCCACCAGCAGAGGTAGCGACCAAGAGACCCAGTACTTC; cdr3_aa: CATSRGSDQETQYF; clone_size: .; j_call: TRBJ2-5; v_call: TRBV15; d_call: .
cdr3_nt: TGTGCCAGCAGTGGGGTGTTGCGGGGGATAGAGACCCAGTACTTC; cdr3_aa: CASSGVLRGIETQYF; clone_size: .; j_call: TRBJ2-5; v_call: TRBV2; d_call: TRBD2
cdr3_nt: TGCGCCAGCAGCTCAGAGACAGCCTCACCAAGGGGCTACACCTTC; cdr3_aa: CASSSETASPRGYTF; clone_size: .; j_call: TRBJ1-2; v_call: TRBV5-1; d_call: .
cdr3_nt: TGTGCCAGCAGCCACCTCAGCACAGATACGCAGTATTTT; cdr3_aa: CASSHLSTDTQYF; clone_size: .; j_call: TRBJ2-3; v_call: TRBV3-1/TRBV3-2; d_call: .
cdr3_nt: TGTGCCAGCAGCTCCGTAACAGGGGGCACTGAAGCTTTCTTT; cdr3_aa: CASSSVTGGTEAFF; clone_size: .; j_call: TRBJ1-1; v_call: TRBV7-9; d_call: TRBD1
cdr3_nt: TGTGCCAGCAGCTCCGGGACATATCCTAATTCACCCCTCCACTTT; cdr3_aa: CASSSGTYPNSPLHF; clone_size: .; j_call: TRBJ1-6; v_call: TRBV5-4; d_call: .
cdr3_nt: TGTGCCAGCAGTTTTCGGGTTACCACCGGGGAGCTGTTTTTT; cdr3_aa: CASSFRVTTGELFF; clone_size: .; j_call: TRBJ2-2; v_call: TRBV28; d_call: .
cdr3_nt: TGTGCCAGCAGTTACTCGTCGGGATTGAGAACAGATACGCAGTATTTT; cdr3_aa: CASSYSSGLRTDTQYF; clone_size: .; j_call: TRBJ2-3; v_call: TRBV6-2/TRBV6-3; d_call: .
cdr3_nt: TGTGCCAGCAGCTTAGCCCAAGGAGCGGGGGGGCGTAATGAGCAGTTCTTC; cdr3_aa: CASSLAQGAGGRNEQFF; clone_size: once; j_call: TRBJ2-1; v_call: TRBV7-6; d_call: TRBD2
cdr3_nt: TGTGCCAGCAGGGACTTTAGCAATCAGCCCCAGCATTTT; cdr3_aa: CASRDFSNQPQHF; clone_size: .; j_call: TRBJ1-5; v_call: TRBV6-5; d_call: .
cdr3_nt: TGCGCCAGCAGCTTCGGTGCGGGTACGAACACCGGGGAGCTGTTTTTT; cdr3_aa: CASSFGAGTNTGELFF; clone_size: .; j_call: TRBJ2-2; v_call: TRBV5-1; d_call: .
cdr3_nt: TGTGCCAGCAGCCAACTCCAGGGACTAGCCAAAAACATTCAGTACTTC; cdr3_aa: CASSQLQGLAKNIQYF; clone_size: .; j_call: TRBJ2-4; v_call: TRBV3-1/TRBV3-2; d_call: .
cdr3_nt: TGCGCCAGCAGCTTGGGACAGTCGAATGAAAAACTGTTTTTT; cdr3_aa: CASSLGQSNEKLFF; clone_size: .; j_call: TRBJ1-4; v_call: TRBV5-1; d_call: .
cdr3_nt: TGTGCCAGCAGTTTTGGGGGGGGAAGCCCTTATGGCTACACCTTC; cdr3_aa: CASSFGGGSPYGYTF; clone_size: .; j_call: TRBJ1-2; v_call: TRBV28; d_call: .
cdr3_nt: TGTGCCACCAGTGATCTTGGACTAGCTGTTACCGGGGAGCTGTTTTTT; cdr3_aa: CATSDLGLAVTGELFF; clone_size: once; j_call: TRBJ2-2; v_call: TRBV24-1; d_call: TRBD2
cdr3_nt: TGTGCCAGCAGCCGTTCCGGGACAGGGTTAACCTACGAGCAGTACTTC; cdr3_aa: CASSRSGTGLTYEQYF; clone_size: once; j_call: TRBJ2-7; v_call: TRBV3-1/TRBV3-2; d_call: TRBD1
cdr3_nt: TGTGCCAGCTCACCCGGGACAGGGTACAATGAAAAACTGTTTTTT; cdr3_aa: CASSPGTGYNEKLFF; clone_size: once; j_call: TRBJ1-4; v_call: TRBV18; d_call: TRBD1
cdr3_nt: TGCGCCAGCAGCCCGGACGGGGGGGAGTCCTACGAGCAGTACTTC; cdr3_aa: CASSPDGGESYEQYF; clone_size: .; j_call: TRBJ2-7; v_call: TRBV5-1; d_call: TRBD2
cdr3_nt: TGTGCCAGCAGTTTTTCATACACATCCCGACAGGGACCGAACACCGGGGAGCTGTTTTTT; cdr3_aa: CASSFSYTSRQGPNTGELFF; clone_size: .; j_call: TRBJ2-2; v_call: TRBV28; d_call: TRBD1